The rows below give T cell receptor beta chains drawn from one sample of a study of cytomegalovirus exposure and HLA in healthy donors. The table came from immunoSEQ multiplex PCR; TCRdb's copy has only in-frame clones and leaves some out. The repertoire includes 50,000 to 65,000 clones, 95% to 97% of them detected once, and 1% to 1.5% sits in the top ten. The material sequenced was PBMCs. The receptors shown here come from a woman aged 18-35 years in good health and CMV-seronegative. CDR3s include the opening cysteine and the closing phenylalanine or tryptophan. Fields, in order: V gene, clone size, D gene, J gene, CDR3 protein, CDR3 DNA. D genes are given only for firm matches. Not all rows give a size; the values are once, few, many and, for expanded clones, a class.

>TRBV7-9|NA|TRBD1|TRBJ1-2
CASSMGQGLGGYTF
TGTGCCAGCAGCATGGGACAGGGGCTGGGGGGCTACACCTTC
>TRBV28|NA|TRBD2|TRBJ2-1
CASSLWMTSGGAVGGFHEQFF
TGTGCCAGCAGTTTATGGATGACTAGCGGGGGGGCCGTCGGAGGGTTCCATGAGCAGTTCTTC
>TRBV7-7|once|TRBD2|TRBJ2-3
CASSLALSGRPGTDTQYF
TGTGCCAGCAGCTTAGCCCTCAGCGGGAGGCCTGGCACAGATACGCAGTATTTT
>TRBV21-1|NA|NA|TRBJ2-2
CASSNSGGTSGITGELFF
TGTGCCAGCAGCAACAGCGGGGGGACTAGCGGGATTACCGGGGAGCTGTTTTTT
>TRBV19|NA|NA|TRBJ1-5
CASSTSGHEGPAGQPQHF
TGTGCCAGCTCGACCTCGGGACACGAGGGTCCGGCGGGTCAGCCCCAGCATTTT
>TRBV28|NA|TRBD1|TRBJ1-5
CASRWTGWAQPQHF
TGTGCCAGCAGATGGACAGGGTGGGCTCAGCCCCAGCATTTT
>TRBV28|NA|NA|TRBJ2-6
CASSPQSSGANVLTF
TGTGCCAGCAGTCCCCAGTCCTCTGGGGCCAACGTCCTGACTTTC
>TRBV11-1|NA|TRBD1|TRBJ1-2
CASSPSGTGGPYGYTF
TGTGCCAGCAGCCCCTCCGGGACAGGGGGACCCTATGGCTACACCTTC
>TRBV28|NA|NA|TRBJ1-3
CASSLEYPPGNTIYF
TGTGCCAGCAGTTTGGAGTACCCTCCTGGAAACACCATATATTTT
>TRBV21-1|NA|NA|TRBJ2-5
CASSKGAQETQYF
TGTGCCAGCAGCAAAGGGGCCCAAGAGACCCAGTACTTC
>TRBV2|NA|TRBD2|TRBJ2-1
CASSSGANEQFF
TGTGCCAGCAGCAGCGGGGCCAATGAGCAGTTCTTC
>TRBV19|NA|TRBD2|TRBJ2-2
CASSIGARLAAGELFF
TGTGCCAGTAGTATAGGGGCTCGGCTAGCGGCCGGGGAGCTGTTTTTT
>TRBV21-1|NA|NA|TRBJ2-7
CASSKRRGDRTYEQYF
TGTGCCAGCAGCAAACGGAGGGGGGACAGAACCTACGAGCAGTACTTC
>TRBV18|NA|NA|TRBJ1-2
CASSLGDLYGYTF
TGTGCCAGCTCCCTTGGGGACTTGTATGGCTACACCTTC